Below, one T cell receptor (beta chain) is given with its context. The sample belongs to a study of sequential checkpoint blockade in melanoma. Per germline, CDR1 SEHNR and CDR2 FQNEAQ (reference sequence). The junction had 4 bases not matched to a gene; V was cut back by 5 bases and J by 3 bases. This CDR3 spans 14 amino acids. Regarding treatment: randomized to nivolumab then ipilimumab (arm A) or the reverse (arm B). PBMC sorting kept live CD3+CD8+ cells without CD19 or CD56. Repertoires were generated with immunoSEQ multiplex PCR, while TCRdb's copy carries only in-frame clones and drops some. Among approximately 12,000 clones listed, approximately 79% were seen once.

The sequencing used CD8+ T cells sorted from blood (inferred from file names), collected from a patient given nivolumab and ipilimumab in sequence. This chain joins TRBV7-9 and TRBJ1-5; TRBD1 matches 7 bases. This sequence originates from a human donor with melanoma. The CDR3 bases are TGTGCCAGCAGCAGACAGGGTTCCAATCAGCCCCAGCATTTT. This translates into CASSRQGSNQPQHF.